These 4 T cell receptor beta chains were all obtained from the same sample, sequenced in a study of T cell repertoires in ileal Crohn's disease. TCRdb's table, derived via immunoSEQ multiplex PCR, lists solely in-frame clones and lacks some. Among about 16,000 clones, 85% to 95% were seen once, and the ten largest hold 3% to 3.5%. Sequenced: ileal tissue. The receptors here all came from an adult with Crohn's disease.

This clone was seen just once. The chain carries TRBV7-9 and TRBJ1-2; 11 bases map to TRBD1. V lost 5 bases and J lost 3; bases outside the gene matches: 11. In germline, CDR1 is SEHNR, CDR2 FQNEAQ (reference sequence). The CDR3 has 17 amino acids. Written as DNA, the CDR3 is TGTGCCAGCAGCCCGTCCGGGACAGGGGGTCGAGACTATGGCTACACCTTC. It is translated as CASSPSGTGGRDYGYTF.

The V gene is TRBV5-1, the J gene TRBJ1-1; D unclear. Germline lookup yields CDR1 SGHRS and CDR2 YFSETQ. Trimming left V 4 bases short and J 4 bases short, with 17 bases between. The CDR3 totals 15 residues. The CDR3 DNA is TGCGCCAGCAGCCCAGCGGTCGCGGGTTTCACTGAAGCTTTCTTT. The encoded protein is CASSPAVAGFTEAFF.

The genes are TRBV30 and TRBJ1-1, with D unresolved. The CDR3 has 13 residues. The germline V gene encodes CDR1 GTSNPN and CDR2 SVGIG (reference sequence). Trimming took off 2 bases at V and 2 bases at J, with 9 bases between the two ends. The CDR3 spells CAWSPTYNTEAFF. The CDR3 DNA reads as TGTGCCTGGAGTCCCACCTACAACACTGAAGCTTTCTTT. Drawing the rest from reference TRBV30 and TRBJ1-1, the complete variable domain is SQTIHQWPATLVQPVGSPLSLECTVEGTSNPNLYWYRQAAGRGLQLLFYSVGIGQISSEVPQNLSASRPQDRQFILSSKKLLLSDSGFYLCAWSPTYNTEAFFGQGTRLTVV.

The chain couples TRBV10-3 to TRBJ2-7, with a weak D call TRBD1 (6 bases). Deletions cut 6 bases from V and 5 bases from J, with 11 bases between. The CDR3 sequence is 12 residues long. CDR1 and CDR2 from the germline V gene are ENHRY and SYGVKD. CDR3 coding DNA: TGTGCCATCAGCCTACAGGGTAACGAGCAGTACTTC. Translation: CAISLQGNEQYF.